This paragraph covers one TCR beta chain sequence. These data originate in a study of PD-L1 blockade in urothelial cancer. CDR1 and CDR2 (germline): MNHEY, SVGAGI. This CDR3 comprises 16 residues. Trimming took 1 base from V and 8 from J; bases not matched to a gene: 6. Time point given: pretreatment peripheral blood. The data were produced by immunoSEQ multiplex PCR, yet TCRdb's version contains in-frame clones alone and is incomplete. Found here are about 95,000 clones, 90% of them singletons; the top ten hold roughly 1.6%. This material consisted of PBMCs, taken around atezolizumab (anti-PD-L1) treatment. The J gene is TRBJ2-1, the V gene TRBV6-5; 12 positions match TRBD1. The TCR comes from a man in his fifties or sixties with urothelial cancer. The CDR3, as DNA: TGTGCCAGCAGTTACTTCGGGACAGGGGGCTTGGATGAGCAGTTCTTC. Translation: CASSYFGTGGLDEQFF.